The 28 T cell receptor beta chains below all came from one sample that was sequenced in a study of blood T cell repertoires in COVID-19. This table comes from immunoSEQ multiplex PCR, and its TCRdb copy is limited to in-frame clones, with some not included. The sample records about 190,000 clones, around four fifths being singletons. The sequenced sample consisted of peripheral blood. All receptors come from a man aged 25 to 40 with active or convalescent COVID-19.

The CDR3 DNA follows: TGTGCCACCAGGACAGGGGGGAATGGCTACACCTTC. It yields the protein CATRTGGNGYTF. The chain carries TRBV10-3 and TRBJ1-2; the match to TRBD1 covers 10 bases. Looked up from germline, CDR1 is ENHRY and CDR2 is SYGVKD. The V and J ends lost 10 bases and 6 bases, in that order; junction bases with no gene match: 5. CDR3 length equals 12 residues.

The chain uses TRBV27 and TRBJ1-1; 10 bases map to TRBD1. CDR3 length: 14 amino acids. With V trimmed by 6 bases and J by 5 bases, 6 bases remained unmatched. From germline, CDR1 is MNHEY and CDR2 SMNVEV (reference sequence). The CDR3 is CASSPGTGVTEAFF. The CDR3, as DNA: TGTGCCAGCAGCCCCGGGACAGGGGTGACTGAAGCTTTCTTT.

The V call is TRBV18, the J call TRBJ1-1, with TRBD1 identical over 9 bases. CDR3 length: 14 residues. After removal of 10 bases from V and 5 bases from J, the junction contained 11 bases not matched to a gene. In germline, CDR1 is KGHSH, CDR2 LQKENI. CDR3 DNA sequence: TGTGCCACCATCGGGACAGGGAGGTTTACTGAAGCTTTCTTT. Translating it yields CATIGTGRFTEAFF.

The V call is TRBV7-8, the J call TRBJ1-2; TRBD1 might be the D (6 bases). Deletions cut 6 bases from V and 4 bases from J, with 18 bases between. The CDR3 is made up of 15 amino acids. The germline gives CDR1 SGHVS, CDR2 FQNEAQ. The DNA of the CDR3 is TGTGCCAGCAGGATAGGGGGGGCCGAGATCTATGGCTACACCTTC. Its protein product is CASRIGGAEIYGYTF. The full variable domain, completed using reference TRBV7-8 and TRBJ1-2, is GAGVSQSPRYKVAKRGQDVALRCDPISGHVSLFWYQQALGQGPEFLTYFQNEAQLDKSGLPSDRFFAERPEGSVSTLKIQRTQQEDSAVYLCASRIGGAEIYGYTFGSGTRLTVV.

The chain combines TRBV2 with TRBJ1-2; tentative D call: TRBD1 (6 bases). Germline assignment: CDR1 SNHLY and CDR2 FYNNEI. Trimming took off 6 bases at V and 4 bases at J, with 15 bases between the two ends. The CDR3 length is 14 residues. CDR3 amino acids: CASRAQGPIYGYTF. The DNA for the CDR3 is TGTGCCAGCAGGGCGCAGGGGCCTATCTATGGCTACACCTTC.

This clone was observed a few times. This chain joins TRBV15 and TRBJ2-2; D is perhaps TRBD1 (6 bases). This CDR3 region has 14 residues. The germline V and J ends were trimmed by 3 bases and 5 bases, with 10 bases remaining between them. From germline, CDR1 is LNHNV and CDR2 YYDKDF (reference sequence). CDR3 nucleotides: TGTGCCACCAGCAGCAGGGGTCAGACCGGGGAGCTGTTTTTT. This codes for CATSSRGQTGELFF.

V gene TRBV3-1 (or the pseudogene TRBV3-2) combines with J gene TRBJ1-1; the D is unclear. With 2 bases removed from V and 0 bases from J, the gap between germline ends came to 10 bases. The CDR3 is 15 amino acids. Germline assignment: CDR1 LGHDT and CDR2 YNNKEL (reference sequence). The CDR3 DNA reads as TGTGCCAGCAGCCAAATCTTGGCCCTGAACACTGAAGCTTTCTTT. This encodes CASSQILALNTEAFF.

The rearrangement uses TRBV7-8 and TRBJ1-5; TRBD1 matches 9 bases. CDR1 is SGHVS and CDR2 is FQNEAQ in the germline V gene. There are 17 residues in the CDR3. The V gene end was trimmed by 1 base and the J gene end by 1 base; junction bases not matched to a gene: 5. CDR3 sequence reads: CASSLGTDRGSNQPQHF. The DNA of the CDR3 is TGTGCCAGCAGCTTAGGGACCGACAGGGGGAGCAATCAGCCCCAGCATTTT.

The chain is built from TRBV6-5 and TRBJ2-7; 9 bases align to TRBD1. V was pared by 6 bases and J by 4 bases, with 7 bases of the junction left unmatched. This CDR3 has 14 residues. CDR1 and CDR2 (germline): MNHEY, SVGAGI. CDR3 nucleotides: TGTGCCAGCAGCCCAGGACAGGGGTGGTACGAGCAGTACGTC. Amino acid sequence: CASSPGQGWYEQYV.

The chain links TRBV23-1 to TRBJ1-6; tentatively, D is TRBD1 (6 bases). TRBV23-1 counts as an open reading frame of uncertain function. This CDR3 has 15 residues. V dropped 7 bases and J dropped 3 bases, with 13 bases sitting between them. Written as DNA, the CDR3 is TGCGCCAGCACTGGGAGAGGGGGCTATAATTCACCCCTCCACTTT. Protein sequence: CASTGRGGYNSPLHF.

V and J are TRBV6-1 and TRBJ1-3; D remains ambiguous. Trimming stripped 3 bases from V and 0 bases from J, with 9 bases between. The CDR3 runs 15 residues. The germline gives CDR1 MNHNS, CDR2 SASEGT. CDR3 amino acids: CASSEGVPSGNTIYF. CDR3 in DNA: TGTGCCAGCAGTGAGGGAGTCCCCTCTGGAAACACCATATATTTT.

This chain joins TRBV6-4 and TRBJ1-1; tentative D call: TRBD1 (5 bases). The V and J ends lost 3 bases and 1 base respectively, with 9 bases between them. This CDR3 region has 14 residues. Germline V gene sequence: CDR1 MRHNA, CDR2 SNTAGT. CDR3 protein: CASSEDSENTEAFF. The CDR3 DNA follows: TGTGCCAGCAGTGAAGACAGCGAGAACACTGAAGCTTTCTTT.

This clone was observed a single time. The J gene is TRBJ1-4, the V gene TRBV25-1, with TRBD1 matching over 8 bases. The CDR3 runs 17 residues. CDR1 and CDR2 (germline): MGHDK, SYGVNS. The ends lost 4 bases at V and 8 bases at J; junction bases unmatched: 15. The CDR3, as DNA: TGTGCCAGCAGTGGGGGGAAGACAGGGGACTCGGGAGAAAAACTGTTTTTT. Translating gives CASSGGKTGDSGEKLFF.

The rearrangement joins TRBV11-2 to TRBJ1-2, with 11 bases fitting TRBD1. V shed 5 bases, J shed 4 bases, and the junction held 6 bases outside the gene matches. CDR1 and CDR2 (germline): SGHAT, FQNNGV. CDR3 size: 15 residues. CDR3 in DNA: TGTGCCAGCAGCCTACGGACAGGGGGCGGCTATGGCTACACCTTC. It specifies CASSLRTGGGYGYTF.

The chain links TRBV15 to TRBJ1-3; D unclear. The CDR3 is made up of 15 amino acids. Germline CDR1 LNHNV, CDR2 YYDKDF (reference sequence). Trimming removed 0 bases at V and 0 bases at J, with 6 bases between. The CDR3 DNA sequence: TGTGCCACCAGCAGAGATCCAGGCTCTGGAAACACCATATATTTT. This codes for CATSRDPGSGNTIYF.

The chain is built from TRBV4-1 and TRBJ2-7, with 7 bases lining up with TRBD2. The CDR3 contains 16 residues. Germline lookup yields CDR1 MGHRA and CDR2 YSYEKL. The junction had 9 bases not matched to a gene; V was cut back by 1 base and J by 3 bases. The chain's CDR3 is CASSQARGSGRYEQYF. In DNA, the CDR3 is TGCGCCAGCAGCCAAGCCCGGGGTAGCGGGCGCTACGAGCAGTACTTC.

The V gene is TRBV25-1, the J gene TRBJ1-1; weak D call: TRBD1 (5 bases). The CDR3 is 13 residues long. Trimming left V 5 bases short and J 1 base short, with 8 bases between. Germline V gene lookup returns CDR1 MGHDK and CDR2 SYGVNS. The CDR3 loop reads CASSLDKNTEAFF. In DNA form, the CDR3 reads TGTGCCAGCAGTCTGGACAAGAACACTGAAGCTTTCTTT.

The gene calls are TRBV2 and TRBJ1-1; TRBD1 matches 7 bases. This CDR3 has 13 residues. Germline V gene lookup returns CDR1 SNHLY and CDR2 FYNNEI. The V segment lost 6 bases and the J segment 6 bases; nucleotides outside the gene matches: 7. The CDR3 DNA is TGTGCCAGCAGGGGAACAGGGGACGCTGAAGCTTTCTTT. It translates to CASRGTGDAEAFF.

The chain carries TRBV7-9 and TRBJ1-1, with D unclear. This CDR3 is built from 12 residues. Germline loops: CDR1 SEHNR, CDR2 FQNEAQ (reference sequence). The ends were cut back, 5 bases at V and 5 bases at J, with 9 bases in the middle. CDR3 loop: CASSLSGTEAFF. The CDR3 DNA sequence: TGTGCCAGCAGCCTAAGCGGGACTGAAGCTTTCTTT. The complete variable domain, with remaining parts taken from reference TRBV7-9 and TRBJ1-1, reads DTGVSQNPRHKITKRGQNVTFRCDPISEHNRLYWYRQTLGQGPEFLTYFQNEAQLEKSRLLSDRFSAERPKGSFSTLEIQRTEQGDSAMYLCASSLSGTEAFFGQGTRLTVV.

This rearrangement joins TRBV4-1 to TRBJ1-1, with TRBD1 matching over 8 bases. Germline assignment: CDR1 MGHRA and CDR2 YSYEKL. The CDR3 runs to 16 residues. V shed 4 bases and J 4 bases; nucleotides not matched to a gene: 11. This CDR3 is CASSPFPIQGGTEAFF. DNA of the CDR3: TGCGCCAGCAGCCCCTTCCCTATACAGGGGGGCACTGAAGCTTTCTTT.

This clone appeared a few times. DNA of the CDR3: TGTGCCACCAGTCAACAGGGGGCGACTGAAAAACTGTTTTTT. Its translation is CATSQQGATEKLFF. The gene calls are TRBV24-1 and TRBJ1-4; TRBD1 matches at 9 bases. Trimming at V came to 6 bases and at J to 7 bases, leaving 5 bases not matched to a gene. The CDR3 is made up of 14 amino acids. Germline V gene sequence: CDR1 KGHDR, CDR2 SFDVKD.

V usage is TRBV6-4 and J usage is TRBJ1-1; D gene uncertain. Looked up from germline, CDR1 is MRHNA and CDR2 is SNTAGT. V shed 4 bases and J shed 3 bases, with 12 bases lying between them. The CDR3 has 14 amino acids. This chain's CDR3 is CASSGPGGYTEAFF. The CDR3 DNA follows: TGTGCCAGCAGTGGCCCGGGCGGGTACACTGAAGCTTTCTTT.

This clone was counted only a few times. The genes are TRBV5-1 and TRBJ2-7, with 7 bases identical to TRBD1. J was trimmed by 3 bases and V by 0 bases; bases with no gene match: 18. The germline gives CDR1 SGHRS, CDR2 YFSETQ. The length of the CDR3 is 19 residues. CDR3 bases: TGCGCCAGCAGCTTGGGCCCCTCGATAAAACGGGACAGAAACTACGAGCAGTACGTC. As protein: CASSLGPSIKRDRNYEQYV.

The chain employs TRBV29-1 and TRBJ1-2; no clear D gene. Germline V CDR1 and CDR2: SQVTM, ANQGSEA. The CDR3 runs to 13 residues. Trimming removed 6 bases from V and 1 base from J, with 12 bases in between. CDR3 sequence: CSVVTQSNYGYTF. CDR3 DNA sequence: TGCAGCGTAGTGACACAGAGTAACTATGGCTACACCTTC.

The chain combines TRBV27 with TRBJ1-5; 7 nucleotides agree with TRBD1. The germline CDR1 and CDR2 sequences are MNHEY and SMNVEV (reference sequence). The junction had 11 bases not matched to a gene; V was cut back by 5 bases and J by 4 bases. This CDR3 is built from 16 residues. CDR3 protein: CASSPRSDRANQPQHF. The CDR3 coding sequence is TGTGCCAGCAGTCCCCGGTCCGACAGGGCGAATCAGCCCCAGCATTTT.

The V and J genes are TRBV6-1 and TRBJ1-4; 9 bases line up with TRBD1. The germline V gene has CDR1 MNHNS and CDR2 SASEGT. Unmatched junction bases numbered 11, after V lost 4 bases and J lost 2 bases. The CDR3 extends over 18 amino acids. This CDR3 reads CASSVEILQGATNEKLFF. As DNA, the CDR3 is TGTGCCAGCAGTGTCGAGATACTACAGGGGGCGACTAATGAAAAACTGTTTTTT.

The V call is TRBV6-4, the J call TRBJ2-3; 10 nucleotides match TRBD1. The CDR3 consists of 13 residues. The germline CDR1 and CDR2 sequences are MRHNA and SNTAGT. The ends lost 10 bases at V and 3 bases at J; junction bases unmatched: 4. In DNA form, the CDR3 reads TGTGCCACCGGGACAGGGGTAACAGATACGCAGTATTTT. This codes for CATGTGVTDTQYF.

The J gene is TRBJ2-3, the V gene TRBV9, with unresolved D. Germline V CDR1 and CDR2: SGDLS, YYNGEE. Trimming left V 2 bases short and J 2 bases short, with 9 bases between. The CDR3 is 14 residues long. The CDR3, as DNA: TGTGCCAGCAGCGTGAGGAGCAACACAGATACGCAGTATTTT. Amino acid sequence: CASSVRSNTDTQYF. Complete variable domain (other parts from reference TRBV9 and TRBJ2-3): DSGVTQTPKHLITATGQRVTLRCSPRSGDLSVYWYQQSLDQGLQFLIQYYNGEERAKGNILERFSAQQFPDLHSELNLSSLELGDSALYFCASSVRSNTDTQYFGPGTRLTVL.